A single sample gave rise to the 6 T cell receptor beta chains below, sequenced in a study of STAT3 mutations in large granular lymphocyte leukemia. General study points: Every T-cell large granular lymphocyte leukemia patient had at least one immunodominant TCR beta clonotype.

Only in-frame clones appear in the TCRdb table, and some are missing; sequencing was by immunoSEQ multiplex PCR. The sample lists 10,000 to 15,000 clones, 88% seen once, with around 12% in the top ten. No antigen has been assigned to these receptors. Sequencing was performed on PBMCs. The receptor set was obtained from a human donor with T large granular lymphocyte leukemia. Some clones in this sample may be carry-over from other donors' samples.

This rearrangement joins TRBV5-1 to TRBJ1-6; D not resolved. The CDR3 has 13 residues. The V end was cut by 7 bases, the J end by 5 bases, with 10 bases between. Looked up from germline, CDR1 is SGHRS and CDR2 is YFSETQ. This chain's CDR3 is CASSEGNNSPLHF. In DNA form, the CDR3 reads TGCGCCAGCTCGGAGGGAAATAATTCACCCCTCCACTTT. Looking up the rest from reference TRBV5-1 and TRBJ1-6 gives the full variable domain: KAGVTQTPRYLIKTRGQQVTLSCSPISGHRSVSWYQQTPGQGLQFLFEYFSETQRNKGNFPGRFSGRQFSNSRSEMNVSTLELGDSALYLCASSEGNNSPLHFGNGTRLTVT.

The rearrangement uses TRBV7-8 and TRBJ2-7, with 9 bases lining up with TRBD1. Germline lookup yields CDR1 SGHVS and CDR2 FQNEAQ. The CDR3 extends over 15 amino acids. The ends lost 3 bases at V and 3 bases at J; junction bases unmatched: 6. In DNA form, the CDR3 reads TGTGCCAGCAGCTTGGAGGGGACAGGGTTCTACGAGCAGTACGTC. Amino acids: CASSLEGTGFYEQYV.

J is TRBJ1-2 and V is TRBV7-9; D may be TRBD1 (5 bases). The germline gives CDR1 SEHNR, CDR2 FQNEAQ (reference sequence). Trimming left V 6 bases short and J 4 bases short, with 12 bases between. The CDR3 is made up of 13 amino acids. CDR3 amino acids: CASSRQSSYGYTF. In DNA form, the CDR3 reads TGTGCCAGCAGTAGACAGTCGTCCTATGGCTACACCTTC.

CDR3 in amino acids: CAISDSQTGLDYEQYF. The CDR3 DNA sequence: TGTGCCATCAGTGATTCCCAGACAGGGCTTGACTACGAGCAGTACTTC. The chain joins TRBV10-3 to TRBJ2-7; 7 bases fit TRBD1. V lost 3 bases and J lost 3; bases outside the gene matches: 11. Germline V gives CDR1 ENHRY, CDR2 SYGVKD. The CDR3 is made up of 16 amino acids.

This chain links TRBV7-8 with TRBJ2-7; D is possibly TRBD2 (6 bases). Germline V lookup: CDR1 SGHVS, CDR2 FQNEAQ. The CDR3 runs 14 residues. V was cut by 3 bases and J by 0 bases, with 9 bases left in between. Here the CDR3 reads CASSLEGSSYEQYV. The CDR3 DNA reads TGTGCCAGCAGCTTGGAGGGGAGCTCCTACGAGCAGTACGTC.

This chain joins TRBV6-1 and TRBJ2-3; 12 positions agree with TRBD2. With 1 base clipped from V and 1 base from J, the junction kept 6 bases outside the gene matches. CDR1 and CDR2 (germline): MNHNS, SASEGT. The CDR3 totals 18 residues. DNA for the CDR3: TGTGCCAGCAGTGAAGGAAGACTAGCGGGAGTTCGCACAGATACGCAGTATTTT. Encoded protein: CASSEGRLAGVRTDTQYF.